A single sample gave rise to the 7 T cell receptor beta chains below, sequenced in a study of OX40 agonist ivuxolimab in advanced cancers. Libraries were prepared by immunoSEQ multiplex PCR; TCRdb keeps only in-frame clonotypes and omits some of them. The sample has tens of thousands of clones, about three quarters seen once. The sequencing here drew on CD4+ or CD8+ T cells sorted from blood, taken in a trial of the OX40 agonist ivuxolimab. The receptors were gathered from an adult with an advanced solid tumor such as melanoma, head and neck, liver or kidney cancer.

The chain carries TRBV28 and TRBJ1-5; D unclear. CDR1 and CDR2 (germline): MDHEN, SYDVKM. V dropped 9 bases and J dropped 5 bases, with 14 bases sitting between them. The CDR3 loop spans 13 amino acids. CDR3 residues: CASSYRSHQPQHF. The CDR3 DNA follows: TGTGCCAGTTCGTACAGAAGTCATCAGCCCCAGCATTTT. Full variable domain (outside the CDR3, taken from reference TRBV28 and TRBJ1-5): DVKVTQSSRYLVKRTGEKVFLECVQDMDHENMFWYRQDPGLGLRLIYFSYDVKMKEKGDIPEGYSVSREKKERFSLILESASTNQTSMYLCASSYRSHQPQHFGDGTRLSIL.

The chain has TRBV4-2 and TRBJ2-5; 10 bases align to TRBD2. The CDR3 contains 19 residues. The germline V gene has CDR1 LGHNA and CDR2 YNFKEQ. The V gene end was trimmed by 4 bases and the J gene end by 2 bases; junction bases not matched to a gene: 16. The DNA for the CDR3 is TGTGCCAGCAGCCTACCTGCCCCCCTAGCGGGGGAGGCTCAAGAGACCCAGTACTTC. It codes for CASSLPAPLAGEAQETQYF.

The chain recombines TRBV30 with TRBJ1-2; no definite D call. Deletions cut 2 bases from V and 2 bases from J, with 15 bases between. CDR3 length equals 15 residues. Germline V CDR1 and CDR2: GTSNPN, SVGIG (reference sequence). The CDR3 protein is CAWSWAGKLNYGYTF. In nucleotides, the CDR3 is TGTGCCTGGAGTTGGGCTGGGAAACTGAACTATGGCTACACCTTC.

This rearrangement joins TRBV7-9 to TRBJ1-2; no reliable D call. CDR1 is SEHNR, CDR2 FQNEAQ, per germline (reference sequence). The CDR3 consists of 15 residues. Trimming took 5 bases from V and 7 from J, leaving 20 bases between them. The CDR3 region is CASSQLSGGLVGYTF. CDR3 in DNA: TGTGCCAGCAGCCAGCTGTCGGGTGGACTCGTTGGCTACACCTTC. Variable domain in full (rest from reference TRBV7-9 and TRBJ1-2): DTGVSQNPRHKITKRGQNVTFRCDPISEHNRLYWYRQTLGQGPEFLTYFQNEAQLEKSRLLSDRFSAERPKGSFSTLEIQRTEQGDSAMYLCASSQLSGGLVGYTFGSGTRLTVV.

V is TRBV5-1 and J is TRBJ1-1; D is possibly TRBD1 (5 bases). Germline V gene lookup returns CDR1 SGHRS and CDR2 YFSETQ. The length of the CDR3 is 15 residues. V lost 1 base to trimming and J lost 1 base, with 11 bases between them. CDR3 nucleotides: TGCGCCAGCAGCTTGATGGGGGGAGGGAACACTGAAGCTTTCTTT. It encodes CASSLMGGGNTEAFF.

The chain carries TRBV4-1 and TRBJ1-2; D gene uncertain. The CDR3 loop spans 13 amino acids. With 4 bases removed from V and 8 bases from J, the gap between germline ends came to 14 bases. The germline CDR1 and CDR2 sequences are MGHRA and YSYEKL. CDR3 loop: CASSPRGGRGYTF. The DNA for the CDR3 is TGCGCCAGCAGCCCCCGGGGAGGGCGAGGCTACACCTTC.

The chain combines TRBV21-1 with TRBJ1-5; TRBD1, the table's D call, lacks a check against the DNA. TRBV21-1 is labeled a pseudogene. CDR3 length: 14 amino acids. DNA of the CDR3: TGTGCGACCTTCCCGGAACAGGGGATTCAGCCCCAGCATTTT. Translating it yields CATFPEQGIQPQHF.